This T cell receptor beta chain was sequenced for a study of response to subunit inactivated influenza vaccine. General study results and limits: Each seasonal influenza vaccination recruits few new T cells, the authors suggested.

Looked up from germline, CDR1 is MDHEN and CDR2 is SYDVKM. CDR3 length equals 14 residues. Trimming took 3 bases from V and 5 from J, leaving 11 bases between them. Each CDR3 protein is one row after TCRdb ran MiXCR on the RT-PCR reads. Of about 780,000 distinct CDR3 sequences in the sample, around 20% were seen once. Concerning this clonotype itself: Its specificity is unknown.

The chain joins TRBV28 to TRBJ2-1, with unresolved D. The TCR originated in a man in his fifties or sixties who received an inactivated influenza vaccine. Here the sequenced sample was PBMCs from blood, taken 4 to 6 days after vaccination. The CDR3 loop reads CASSLGFPDNEQFF. CDR3 bases: TGTGCCAGCAGTTTGGGGTTCCCCGACAATGAGCAGTTCTTC.